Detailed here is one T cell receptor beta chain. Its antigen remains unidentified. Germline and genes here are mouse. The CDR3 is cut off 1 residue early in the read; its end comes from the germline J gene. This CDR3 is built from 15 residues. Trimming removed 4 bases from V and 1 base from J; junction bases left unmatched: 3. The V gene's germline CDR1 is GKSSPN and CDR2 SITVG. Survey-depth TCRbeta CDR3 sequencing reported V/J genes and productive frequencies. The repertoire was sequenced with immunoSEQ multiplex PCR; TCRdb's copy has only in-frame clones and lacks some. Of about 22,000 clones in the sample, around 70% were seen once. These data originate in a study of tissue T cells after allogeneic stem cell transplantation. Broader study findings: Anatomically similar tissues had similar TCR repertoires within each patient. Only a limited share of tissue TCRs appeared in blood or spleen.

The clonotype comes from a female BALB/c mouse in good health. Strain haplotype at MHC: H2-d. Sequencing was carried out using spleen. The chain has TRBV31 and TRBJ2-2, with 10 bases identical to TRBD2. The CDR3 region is CAWTRTGGNTGQLYF. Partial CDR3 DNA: TGTGCCTGGACCCGGACTGGGGGAAACACCGGGCAGCTCTAC. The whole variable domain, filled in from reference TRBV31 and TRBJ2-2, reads AQTIHQWPVAEIKAVGSPLSLGCTIKGKSSPNLYWYWQATGGTLQQLFYSITVGQVESVVQLNLSASRPKDDQFILSTEKLLLSHSGFYLCAWTRTGGNTGQLYFGEGSKLTVL.